This T cell receptor beta chain was sequenced for a study of T cell responses to AZD1222 COVID-19 vaccine. V lost 4 bases and J lost 1, with 10 bases in between. CDR1 and CDR2 (germline): KGHSH, LQKENI. The CDR3 length is 14 residues. General study points: Repertoires were sampled only after the peak T cell response. There were vaccine-associated CD4 TCRs across spike, dominant at 160-218 and 743-854.

Assay: immunoSEQ multiplex PCR; the TCRdb copy retains only in-frame clones and omits some. This sample has 100,000 to 150,000 clones, with roughly 92% found just once. As to this clone: The target antigen is unknown.

The V call is TRBV18, the J call TRBJ1-1; no clear D gene. The clonotype originates from an adult who received the AZD1222 COVID-19 vaccine. The material sequenced was peripheral blood, taken 28 days after the second AZD1222 dose. In DNA form, the CDR3 reads TGTGCCAGCTCACTGGCAGTGGAGAACACTGAAGCTTTCTTT. It specifies CASSLAVENTEAFF.